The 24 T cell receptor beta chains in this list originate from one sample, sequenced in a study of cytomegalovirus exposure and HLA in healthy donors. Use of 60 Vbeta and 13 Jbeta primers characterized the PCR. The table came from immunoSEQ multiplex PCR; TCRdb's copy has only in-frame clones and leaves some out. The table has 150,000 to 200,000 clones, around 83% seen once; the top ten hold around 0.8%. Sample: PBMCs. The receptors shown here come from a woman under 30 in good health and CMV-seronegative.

The CDR3: CASSQEIAGITDTQYF. CDR3 sequence (DNA): TGCGCCAGCAGCCAAGAGATAGCGGGGATCACAGATACGCAGTATTTT. This chain joins TRBV4-1 and TRBJ2-3, with TRBD2 identical over 8 bases. Trimming at V came to 0 bases and at J to 2 bases, leaving 4 bases not matched to a gene. The CDR3 loop spans 16 amino acids. The germline V gene has CDR1 MGHRA and CDR2 YSYEKL.

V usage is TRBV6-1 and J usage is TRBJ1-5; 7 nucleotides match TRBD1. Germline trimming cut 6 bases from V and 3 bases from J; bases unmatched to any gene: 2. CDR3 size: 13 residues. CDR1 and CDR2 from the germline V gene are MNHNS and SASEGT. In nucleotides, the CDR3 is TGTGCCAGCAGGAGGGGGCTCAATCAGCCCCAGCATTTT. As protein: CASRRGLNQPQHF.

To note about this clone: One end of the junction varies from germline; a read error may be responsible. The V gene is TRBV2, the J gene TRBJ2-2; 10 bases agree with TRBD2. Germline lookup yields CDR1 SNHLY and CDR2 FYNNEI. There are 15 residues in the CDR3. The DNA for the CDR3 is TGTGCCAGCAGGGAAGCGGGAGGGCCCTTCGGGGAGCTGTTTTTT. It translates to CASREAGGPFGELFF.

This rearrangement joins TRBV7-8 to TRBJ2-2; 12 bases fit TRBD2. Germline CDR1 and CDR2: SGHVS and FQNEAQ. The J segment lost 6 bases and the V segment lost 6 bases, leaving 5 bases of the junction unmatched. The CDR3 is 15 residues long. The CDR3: CASRSSGRVSGELFF. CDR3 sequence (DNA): TGTGCCAGCAGATCTAGCGGGAGGGTTTCCGGGGAGCTGTTTTTT.

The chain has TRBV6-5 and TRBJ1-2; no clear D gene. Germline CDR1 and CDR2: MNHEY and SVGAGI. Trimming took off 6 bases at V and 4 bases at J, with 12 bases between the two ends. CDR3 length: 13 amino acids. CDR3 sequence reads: CASSHQTPYGYTF. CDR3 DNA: TGTGCCAGCAGCCACCAGACTCCCTATGGCTACACCTTC.

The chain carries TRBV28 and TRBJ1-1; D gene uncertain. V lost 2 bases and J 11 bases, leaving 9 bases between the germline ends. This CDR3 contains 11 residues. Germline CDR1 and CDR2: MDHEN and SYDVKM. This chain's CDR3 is CASSLRNGAFF. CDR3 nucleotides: TGTGCCAGCAGTTTACGGAACGGGGCTTTCTTT.

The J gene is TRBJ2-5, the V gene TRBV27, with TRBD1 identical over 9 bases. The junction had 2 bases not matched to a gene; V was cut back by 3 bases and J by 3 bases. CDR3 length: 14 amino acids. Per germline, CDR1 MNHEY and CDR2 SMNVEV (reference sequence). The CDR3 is CASSLDRGKETQYF. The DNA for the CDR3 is TGTGCCAGCAGTTTGGACAGGGGAAAAGAGACCCAGTACTTC.

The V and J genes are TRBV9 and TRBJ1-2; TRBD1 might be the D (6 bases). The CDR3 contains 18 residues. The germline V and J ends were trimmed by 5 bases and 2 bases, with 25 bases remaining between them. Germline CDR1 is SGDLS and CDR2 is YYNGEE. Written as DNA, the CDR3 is TGTGCCAGCAGTCCTCGACAGGAAGGTCCAAAAAAGAACTATGGCTACACCTTC. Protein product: CASSPRQEGPKKNYGYTF.

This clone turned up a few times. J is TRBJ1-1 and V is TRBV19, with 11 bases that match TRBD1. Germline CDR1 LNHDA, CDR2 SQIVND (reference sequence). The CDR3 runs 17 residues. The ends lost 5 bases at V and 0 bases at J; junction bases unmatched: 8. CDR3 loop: CASSGGQGVAMNTEAFF. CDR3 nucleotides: TGTGCCAGTAGTGGGGGACAGGGGGTTGCCATGAACACTGAAGCTTTCTTT.

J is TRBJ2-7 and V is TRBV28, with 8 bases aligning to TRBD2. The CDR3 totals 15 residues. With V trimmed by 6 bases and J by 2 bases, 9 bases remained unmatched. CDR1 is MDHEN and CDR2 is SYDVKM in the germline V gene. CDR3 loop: CASSTSGSLTYEQYF. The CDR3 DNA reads TGTGCCAGCAGCACGAGCGGGAGTTTGACCTACGAGCAGTACTTC.

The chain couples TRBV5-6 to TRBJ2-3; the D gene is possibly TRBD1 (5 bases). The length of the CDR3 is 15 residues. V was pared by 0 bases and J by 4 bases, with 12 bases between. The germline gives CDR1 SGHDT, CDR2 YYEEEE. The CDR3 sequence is CASSLAGRAPDTQYF. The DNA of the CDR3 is TGTGCCAGCAGCTTGGCGGGCAGGGCCCCAGATACGCAGTATTTT.

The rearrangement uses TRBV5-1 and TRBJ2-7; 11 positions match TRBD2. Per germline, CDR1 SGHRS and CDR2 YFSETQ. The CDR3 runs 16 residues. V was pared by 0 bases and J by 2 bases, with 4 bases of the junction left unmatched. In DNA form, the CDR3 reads TGCGCCAGCAGCTTGGAGACTAGCGGGACCGCCTACGAGCAGTACTTC. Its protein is CASSLETSGTAYEQYF.

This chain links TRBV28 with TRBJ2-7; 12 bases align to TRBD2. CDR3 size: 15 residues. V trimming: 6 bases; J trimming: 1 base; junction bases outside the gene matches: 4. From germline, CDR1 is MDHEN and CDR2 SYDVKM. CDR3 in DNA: TGTGCCAGCAGGCTAGCGGGAGGGTTGTCCTACGAGCAGTACTTC. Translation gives CASRLAGGLSYEQYF. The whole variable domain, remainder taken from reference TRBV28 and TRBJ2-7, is DVKVTQSSRYLVKRTGEKVFLECVQDMDHENMFWYRQDPGLGLRLIYFSYDVKMKEKGDIPEGYSVSREKKERFSLILESASTNQTSMYLCASRLAGGLSYEQYFGPGTRLTVT.

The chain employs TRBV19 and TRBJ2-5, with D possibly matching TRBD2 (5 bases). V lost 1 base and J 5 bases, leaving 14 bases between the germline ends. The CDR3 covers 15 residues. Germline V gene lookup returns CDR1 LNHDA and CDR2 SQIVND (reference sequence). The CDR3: CASSIGARGGETQYF. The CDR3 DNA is TGTGCCAGTAGTATAGGGGCACGGGGTGGGGAGACCCAGTACTTC.

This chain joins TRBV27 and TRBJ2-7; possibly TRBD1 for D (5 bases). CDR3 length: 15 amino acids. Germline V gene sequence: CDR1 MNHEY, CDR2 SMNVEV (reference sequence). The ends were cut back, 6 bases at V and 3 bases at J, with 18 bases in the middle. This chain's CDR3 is CASRTDGFRGYEQYF. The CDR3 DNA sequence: TGTGCCAGCAGGACAGACGGGTTTAGGGGCTACGAGCAGTACTTC.

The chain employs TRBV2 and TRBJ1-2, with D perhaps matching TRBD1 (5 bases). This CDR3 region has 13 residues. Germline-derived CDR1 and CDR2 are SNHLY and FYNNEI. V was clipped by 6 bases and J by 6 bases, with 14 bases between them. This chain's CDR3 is CASRPTPGNGYTF. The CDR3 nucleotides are TGTGCCAGCAGACCAACCCCAGGGAATGGCTACACCTTC. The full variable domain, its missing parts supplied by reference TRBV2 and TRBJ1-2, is EPEVTQTPSHQVTQMGQEVILRCVPISNHLYFYWYRQILGQKVEFLVSFYNNEISEKSEIFDDQFSVERPDGSNFTLKIRSTKLEDSAMYFCASRPTPGNGYTFGSGTRLTVV.

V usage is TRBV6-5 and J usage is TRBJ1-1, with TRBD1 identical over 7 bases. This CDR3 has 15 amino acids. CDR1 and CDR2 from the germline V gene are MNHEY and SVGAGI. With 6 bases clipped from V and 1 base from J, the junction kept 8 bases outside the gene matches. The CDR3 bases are TGTGCCAGCAGCAACCACAGGGGCCGGAACACTGAAGCTTTCTTT. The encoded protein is CASSNHRGRNTEAFF.

CDR3 region: CAIRPAGGYTDTQYF. The CDR3 DNA reads as TGTGCCATTCGACCTGCAGGGGGGTACACAGATACGCAGTATTTT. The V gene is TRBV10-3, the J gene TRBJ2-3; D possibly corresponds to TRBD1 (7 bases). The CDR3 is 15 amino acids. The V gene lost 9 bases and the J gene lost 2 bases, with 18 bases spanning the gap. Germline CDR1 reads ENHRY; CDR2 reads SYGVKD.

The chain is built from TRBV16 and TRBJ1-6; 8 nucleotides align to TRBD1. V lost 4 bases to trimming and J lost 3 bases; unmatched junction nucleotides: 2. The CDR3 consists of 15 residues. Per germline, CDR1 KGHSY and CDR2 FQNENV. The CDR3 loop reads CASSLGQGYNSPLHF. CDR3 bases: TGTGCCAGCAGCCTCGGACAGGGCTATAATTCACCCCTCCACTTT.

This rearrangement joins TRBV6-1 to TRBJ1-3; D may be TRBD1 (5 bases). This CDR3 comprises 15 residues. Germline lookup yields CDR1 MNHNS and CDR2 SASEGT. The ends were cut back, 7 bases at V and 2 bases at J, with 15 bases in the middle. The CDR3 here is CASTKTTDTGNTIYF. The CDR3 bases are TGTGCCAGCACGAAAACGACAGATACTGGAAACACCATATATTTT.

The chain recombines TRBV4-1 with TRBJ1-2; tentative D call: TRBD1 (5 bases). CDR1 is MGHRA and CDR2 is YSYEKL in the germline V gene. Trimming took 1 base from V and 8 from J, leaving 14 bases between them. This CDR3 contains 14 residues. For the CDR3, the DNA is TGCGCCAGCAGCCAAGGGGGACTTCTTTTGGGCTACACCTTC. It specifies CASSQGGLLLGYTF.

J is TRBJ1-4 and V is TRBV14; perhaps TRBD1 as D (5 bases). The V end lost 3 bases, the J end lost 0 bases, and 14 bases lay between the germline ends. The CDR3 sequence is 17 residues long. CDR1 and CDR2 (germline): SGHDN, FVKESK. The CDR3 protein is CASSQQGITTTNEKLFF. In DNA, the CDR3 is TGTGCCAGCAGCCAGCAGGGTATTACGACAACTAATGAAAAACTGTTTTTT.

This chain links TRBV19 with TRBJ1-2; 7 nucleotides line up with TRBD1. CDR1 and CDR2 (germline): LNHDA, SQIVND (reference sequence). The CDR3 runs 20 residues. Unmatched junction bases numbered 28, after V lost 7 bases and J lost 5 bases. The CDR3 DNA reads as TGTGCCAGTAATTCAAACCCCGCGACAGGGAAGGACTCAGCCCGATATGGCTACACCTTC. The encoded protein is CASNSNPATGKDSARYGYTF.

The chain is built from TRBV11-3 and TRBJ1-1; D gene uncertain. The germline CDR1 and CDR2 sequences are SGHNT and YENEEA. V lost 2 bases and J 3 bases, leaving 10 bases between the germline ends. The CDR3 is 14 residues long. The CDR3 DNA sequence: TGTGCCAGCAGCTTAAATTGGGCTGACACTGAAGCTTTCTTT. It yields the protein CASSLNWADTEAFF.